The rows below give T cell receptor beta chains drawn from one sample of a study of response to subunit inactivated influenza vaccine. TCRdb re-called the RT-PCR reads with MiXCR, one entry per CDR3 protein. Here the sample spans 800,000 to 1,000,000 distinct CDR3 sequences, less than 25% being singletons. Sequencing used PBMCs from blood, obtained about 5 days after vaccination. The receptors come from a man over 45 who received an inactivated influenza vaccine. Both conserved end residues are part of each CDR3. The D gene is left open where the match is weak. Some rows mark clone size as missing; the rest say once, few, many or name a class of expanded clone.

cdr3_nt: TGCGCCAGCAGCTTGGCCCCCAGCGGGAAGGGCACAGATACGCAGTATTTT
cdr3_aa: CASSLAPSGKGTDTQYF
d_call: TRBD2
v_call: TRBV5-1
j_call: TRBJ2-3
clone_size: few

cdr3_nt: TGCAGTGCTAGAGACGCTTCCGACTCTGGAAACACCATATATTTT
cdr3_aa: CSARDASDSGNTIYF
d_call: NA
v_call: TRBV20-1
j_call: TRBJ1-3
clone_size: NA

cdr3_nt: TGTGCCAGCAGCCATCCGGGACTAGTATACAATGAGCAGTTCTTC
cdr3_aa: CASSHPGLVYNEQFF
d_call: TRBD2
v_call: TRBV3-1
j_call: TRBJ2-1
clone_size: few

cdr3_nt: TGTGCCAGCAGCCCGGGACTAGCGGGATACTACGAGCAGTACTTC
cdr3_aa: CASSPGLAGYYEQYF
d_call: TRBD2
v_call: TRBV9
j_call: TRBJ2-7
clone_size: many

cdr3_nt: TGCAGTGCGCGTGGGGGGGTCGGGGAGCTGTTTTTT
cdr3_aa: CSARGGVGELFF
d_call: TRBD2
v_call: TRBV20-1
j_call: TRBJ2-2
clone_size: few

cdr3_nt: TGTGCCAGCAGTGACGACGGGGGCGGCACAGATACGCAGTATTTT
cdr3_aa: CASSDDGGGTDTQYF
d_call: NA
v_call: TRBV6-4
j_call: TRBJ2-3
clone_size: many

cdr3_nt: TGTGCCAGCAGACCGGGAGCTATGAACACTGAAGCTTTCTTT
cdr3_aa: CASRPGAMNTEAFF
d_call: NA
v_call: TRBV3-1
j_call: TRBJ1-1
clone_size: NA

cdr3_nt: TGTGCCAGTAGCCCAAGCGGGAGGGCCCCCTACGAGCAGTACTTC
cdr3_aa: CASSPSGRAPYEQYF
d_call: TRBD2
v_call: TRBV19
j_call: TRBJ2-7
clone_size: NA

cdr3_nt: TGCAGCGTTGAATGGGCAGGTCGGGAGCAGTTCTTC
cdr3_aa: CSVEWAGREQFF
d_call: NA
v_call: TRBV29-1
j_call: TRBJ2-1
clone_size: NA

cdr3_nt: TGCGCCAGCAGCCAAGATCGCGGACAGGGCTACGAGCAGTACTTC
cdr3_aa: CASSQDRGQGYEQYF
d_call: TRBD1
v_call: TRBV4-1
j_call: TRBJ2-7
clone_size: NA